The source of this TCR beta chain is a study of shared clonotypes between healthy human individuals. Across the study: Donor ages ranged 18 to 49 years: two women, a few men.

Germline V gene lookup returns CDR1 MDHEN and CDR2 SYDVKM. V shed 6 bases, J shed 2 bases, and the junction held 12 bases outside the gene matches. This CDR3 is built from 17 residues. The table came from immunoSEQ multiplex PCR; TCRdb's copy has only in-frame clones and leaves some out. The sample holds about 2 million clones; 85% to 95% are singletons and the top ten take 0.9% to 1.5%. Naivety among CD8 cells was defined by CD45RO negativity and positive CCR7 selection, thereby excluding terminally differentiated effector memory CD45RA+ cells. The chain carries TRBV28 and TRBJ1-2; 10 nucleotides line up with TRBD1. Specimen: naive CD8+ T cells sorted from blood. The source is a man between 18 and 35 years old in good health. CDR3 DNA sequence: TGTGCCAGCAGCGTTACCCACGGGACAGGGGCGAACTATGGCTACACCTTC. Its protein product is CASSVTHGTGANYGYTF.